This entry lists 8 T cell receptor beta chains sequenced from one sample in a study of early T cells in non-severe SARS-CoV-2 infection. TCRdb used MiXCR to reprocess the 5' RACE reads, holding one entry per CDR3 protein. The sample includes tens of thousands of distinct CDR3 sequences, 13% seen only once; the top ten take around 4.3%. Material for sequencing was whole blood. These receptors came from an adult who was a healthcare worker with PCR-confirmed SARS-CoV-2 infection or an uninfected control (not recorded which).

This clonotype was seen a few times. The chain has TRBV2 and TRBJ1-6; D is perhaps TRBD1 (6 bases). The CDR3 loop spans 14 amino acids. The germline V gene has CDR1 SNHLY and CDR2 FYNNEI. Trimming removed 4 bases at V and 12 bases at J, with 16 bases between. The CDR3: CASSGGTSEGPLHF. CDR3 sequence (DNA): TGTGCCAGCAGTGGCGGGACATCAGAGGGACCCCTCCACTTT.

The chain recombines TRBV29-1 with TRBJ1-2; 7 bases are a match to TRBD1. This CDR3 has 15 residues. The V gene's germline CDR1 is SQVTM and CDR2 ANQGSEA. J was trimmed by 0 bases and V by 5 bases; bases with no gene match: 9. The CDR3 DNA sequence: TGCAGCGTTCTTGACAGGGATCCCGCTAACTATGGCTACACCTTC. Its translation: CSVLDRDPANYGYTF.

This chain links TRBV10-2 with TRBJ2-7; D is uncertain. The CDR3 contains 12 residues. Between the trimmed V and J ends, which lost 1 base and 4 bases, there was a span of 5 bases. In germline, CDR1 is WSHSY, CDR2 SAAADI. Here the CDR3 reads CASSELSYEQYF. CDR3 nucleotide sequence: TGCGCCAGCAGTGAGTTATCATACGAGCAGTACTTC.

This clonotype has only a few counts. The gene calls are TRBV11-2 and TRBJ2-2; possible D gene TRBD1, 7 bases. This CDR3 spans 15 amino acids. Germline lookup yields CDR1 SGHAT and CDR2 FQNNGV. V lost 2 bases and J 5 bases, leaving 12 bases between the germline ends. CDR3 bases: TGTGCCAGCAGCTTATTGGCAGGGGGGACCGGGGAGCTGTTTTTT. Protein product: CASSLLAGGTGELFF.

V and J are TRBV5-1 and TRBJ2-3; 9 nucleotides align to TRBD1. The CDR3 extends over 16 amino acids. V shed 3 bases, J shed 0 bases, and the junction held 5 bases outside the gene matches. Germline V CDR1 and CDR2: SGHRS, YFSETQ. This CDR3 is CASSSTGGTSTDTQYF. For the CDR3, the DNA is TGCGCCAGCAGCTCGACAGGGGGAACAAGCACAGATACGCAGTATTTT.

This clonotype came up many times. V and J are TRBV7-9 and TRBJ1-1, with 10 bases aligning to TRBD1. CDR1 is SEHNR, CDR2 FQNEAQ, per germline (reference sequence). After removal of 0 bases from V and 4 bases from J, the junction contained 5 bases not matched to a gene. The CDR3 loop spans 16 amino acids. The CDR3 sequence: CASSLAGTGASTEAFF. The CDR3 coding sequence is TGTGCCAGCAGCTTAGCCGGGACAGGGGCGAGCACTGAAGCTTTCTTT.

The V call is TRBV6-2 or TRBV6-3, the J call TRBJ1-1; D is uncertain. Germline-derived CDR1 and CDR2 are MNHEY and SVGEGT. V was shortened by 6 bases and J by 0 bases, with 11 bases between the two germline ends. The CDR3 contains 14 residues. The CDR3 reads CASRSGFMNTEAFF. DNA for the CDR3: TGTGCCAGCAGATCAGGATTTATGAACACTGAAGCTTTCTTT.

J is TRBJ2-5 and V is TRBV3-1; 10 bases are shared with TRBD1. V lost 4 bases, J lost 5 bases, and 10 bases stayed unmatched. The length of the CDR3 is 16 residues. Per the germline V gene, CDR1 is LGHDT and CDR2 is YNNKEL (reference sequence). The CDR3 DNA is TGTGCCAGCAGCCCTCACCCCGGACAGGGGGATGAGACCCAGTACTTC. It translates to CASSPHPGQGDETQYF.